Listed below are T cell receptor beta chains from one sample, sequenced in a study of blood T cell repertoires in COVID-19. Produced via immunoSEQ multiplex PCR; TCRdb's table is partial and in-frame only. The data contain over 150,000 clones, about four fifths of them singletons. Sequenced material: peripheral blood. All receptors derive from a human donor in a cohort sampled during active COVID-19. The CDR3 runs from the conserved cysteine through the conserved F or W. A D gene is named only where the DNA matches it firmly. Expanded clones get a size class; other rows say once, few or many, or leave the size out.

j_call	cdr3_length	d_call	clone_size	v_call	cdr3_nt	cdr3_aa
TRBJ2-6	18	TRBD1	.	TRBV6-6	TGTGCCAGCAGTCGAGGGACAGGGGGACTCTCTGGGGCCAACGTCCTGACTTTC	CASSRGTGGLSGANVLTF
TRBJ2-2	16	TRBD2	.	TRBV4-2	TGTGCCAGCAGCCGCGCAGCGGGGGAAAACACCGGGGAGCTGTTTTTT	CASSRAAGENTGELFF
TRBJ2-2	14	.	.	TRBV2	TGTGCCAGCAAGGGGGGGACGAACACCGGGGAGCTGTTTTTT	CASKGGTNTGELFF
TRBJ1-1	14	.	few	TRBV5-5	TGTGCCAGCAGGGGAGAGGGAGGATTCACTGAAGCTTTCTTT	CASRGEGGFTEAFF
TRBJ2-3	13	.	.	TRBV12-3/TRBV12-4	TGTGCCAGCAGTCCCGGTCCTGCAGATACGCAGTATTTT	CASSPGPADTQYF
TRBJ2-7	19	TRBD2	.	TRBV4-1	TGCGCCAGCAGCCAGGGGACTAGCGGGGGGCACGCATCCTCCTACGAGCAGTACTTC	CASSQGTSGGHASSYEQYF
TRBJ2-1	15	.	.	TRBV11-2	TGTGCCAGCAGTCATGGACAGTCCGCCTACAATGAGCAGTTCTTC	CASSHGQSAYNEQFF
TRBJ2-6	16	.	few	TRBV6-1	TGTGCCAGCAGTGAAGTGGGGCCTTCTGGGGCCAACGTCCTGACTTTC	CASSEVGPSGANVLTF
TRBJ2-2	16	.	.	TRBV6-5	TGTGCCAGCAGTTACGGCCAGGGAAGTGAGACCGGGGAGCTGTTTTTT	CASSYGQGSETGELFF
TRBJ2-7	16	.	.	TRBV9	TGTGCCAGCAGCGCACACCCCCTAAGTACAGGCTACGAGCAGTACTTC	CASSAHPLSTGYEQYF
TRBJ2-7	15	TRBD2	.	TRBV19	TGTGCCAGTAGGGGGCTGTCTAGCGGGGGATACGAGCAGTACTTC	CASRGLSSGGYEQYF
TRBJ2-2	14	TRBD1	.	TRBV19	TGTGCCAGTAATACAGGGGGCGCAGGCGGGGAGCTGTTTTTT	CASNTGGAGGELFF
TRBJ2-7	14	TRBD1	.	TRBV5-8	TGTGCCAGCAGCGCGAGACAGGGTTCCTACGAGCAGTACTTC	CASSARQGSYEQYF
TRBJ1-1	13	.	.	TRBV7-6	TGTGCCAGCAGCTTAGAGGGACATACTGAAGCTTTCTTT	CASSLEGHTEAFF
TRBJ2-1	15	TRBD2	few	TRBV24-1	TGTGCCACCAGTGATGGCACTAGCGTCGACAATGAGCAGTTCTTC	CATSDGTSVDNEQFF
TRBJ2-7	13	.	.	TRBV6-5	TGTGCCAGCAGGCAGGGCCAGTCCTACGAGCAGTACTTC	CASRQGQSYEQYF
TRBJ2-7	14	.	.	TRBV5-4	TGTGCCAGCAGCTTGAGGGGTCGTTCCTACGAGCAGTACTTC	CASSLRGRSYEQYF
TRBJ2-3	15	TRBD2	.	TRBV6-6	TGTGCCAGCAGCTCCGGGACTAGAAGAGTAGATACGCAGTATTTT	CASSSGTRRVDTQYF
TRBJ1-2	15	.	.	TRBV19	TGTGCCAGTAGTATTGAGTACAGGGACCTGTCGGGCTACACCTTC	CASSIEYRDLSGYTF
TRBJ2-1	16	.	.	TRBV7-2	TGTGCCAGCAGCTTAGGGTACCTTAGCTCCTACAATGAGCAGTTCTTC	CASSLGYLSSYNEQFF
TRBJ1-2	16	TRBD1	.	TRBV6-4	TGTGCCAGCAGTGACTACCAGGGGGCCGGTAGCTATGGCTACACCTTC	CASSDYQGAGSYGYTF
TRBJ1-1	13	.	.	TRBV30	TGTGCCTGGAGTCTCCGGGAGGGCACTGAAGCTTTCTTT	CAWSLREGTEAFF
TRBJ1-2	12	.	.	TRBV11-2	TGTGCCAGCAGCTTAGGGGGCGATGGCTACACCTTC	CASSLGGDGYTF
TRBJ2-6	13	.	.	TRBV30	TGTGCCTGTGACAAGTCTGGGGCCAACGTCCTGACTTTC	CACDKSGANVLTF
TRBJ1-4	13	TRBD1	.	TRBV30	TGTGCCTGGAGTGATCAGGGGGTTGAAAAACTGTTTTTT	CAWSDQGVEKLFF
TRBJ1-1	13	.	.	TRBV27	TGTGCCAGCAGTGTTTATTTAAACACTGAAGCTTTCTTT	CASSVYLNTEAFF
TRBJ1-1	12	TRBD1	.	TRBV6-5	TGTGCCAGCCGGACAGGGATAACTGAAGCTTTCTTT	CASRTGITEAFF
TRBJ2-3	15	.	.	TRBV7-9	TGTGCCAGCAGCTTCGGGGGGCGGGGCACAGATACGCAGTATTTT	CASSFGGRGTDTQYF
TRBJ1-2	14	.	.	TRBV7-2	TGTGCCAGCAGCTTAGGAGTACTCAACTATGGCTACACCTTC	CASSLGVLNYGYTF
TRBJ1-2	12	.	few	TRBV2	TGTGCCAGCAGTGCGAGAGAGGGTGGCTACACCTTC	CASSAREGGYTF
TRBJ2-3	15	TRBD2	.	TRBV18	TGTGCCAGCTCACCACTTGCGGGGGGCACAGATACGCAGTATTTT	CASSPLAGGTDTQYF
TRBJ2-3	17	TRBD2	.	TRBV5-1	TGCGCCAGCAGCGCCGGACTAGCGGGCGGAAGCACAGATACGCAGTATTTT	CASSAGLAGGSTDTQYF
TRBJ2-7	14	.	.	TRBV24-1	TGTGCCACCAGTCACAGAGTCCCATCCTACGAGCAGTACTTC	CATSHRVPSYEQYF
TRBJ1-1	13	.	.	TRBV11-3	TGTGCCAGCAGCTTGTGGGGGGACACTGAAGCTTTCTTT	CASSLWGDTEAFF
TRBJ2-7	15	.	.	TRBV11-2	TGTGCCAGCAGCTCCCGGTCATCCGGTGGTTTCGAGCAGTACTTC	CASSSRSSGGFEQYF
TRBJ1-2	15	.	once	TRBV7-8	TGTGCCAGCAGCTTAGAATCGACAGCTAACTATGGCTACACCTTC	CASSLESTANYGYTF
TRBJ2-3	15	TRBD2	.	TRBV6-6	TGTGCCAGCAGACTAGCGGGGGGGAGCACAGATACGCAGTATTTT	CASRLAGGSTDTQYF
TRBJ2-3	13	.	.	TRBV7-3	TGTGCCAGCAGCACAGACAGCACAGATACGCAGTATTTT	CASSTDSTDTQYF
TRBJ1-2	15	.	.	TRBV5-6	TGTGCCAGCAGCTTGGGACTGACAGTTAACTATGGCTACACCTTC	CASSLGLTVNYGYTF
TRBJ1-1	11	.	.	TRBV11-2	TGTGCCAGCAATGGCGGGGATGAAGCTTTCTTT	CASNGGDEAFF
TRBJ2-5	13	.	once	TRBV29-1	TGCAGCGTTGCTGGGGACTCTCAAGAGACCCAGTACTTC	CSVAGDSQETQYF
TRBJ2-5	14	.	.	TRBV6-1	TGTGCCAGCAGTGAAATTAGGGGGGGGGAGACCCAGTACTTC	CASSEIRGGETQYF
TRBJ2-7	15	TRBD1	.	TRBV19	TGTGCCAGTAGTATAGATCAGGGGGAGCCCTACGAGCAGTACTTC	CASSIDQGEPYEQYF
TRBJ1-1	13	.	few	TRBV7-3	TGTGCCAGCAGCGTGGACAGAAACACTGAAGCTTTCTTT	CASSVDRNTEAFF
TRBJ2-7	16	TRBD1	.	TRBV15	TGTGCCACCAGCAGGGAGACAGGGGGACGAACCTACGAGCAGTACTTC	CATSRETGGRTYEQYF
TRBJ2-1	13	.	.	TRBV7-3	TGTGCCAGCAGCCCCCCGGCTAGCAATGAGCAGTTCTTC	CASSPPASNEQFF
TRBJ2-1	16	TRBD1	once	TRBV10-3	TGTGCCATCAGTGAGTCACCGGGACAGGGGGGCAATGAGCAGTTCTTC	CAISESPGQGGNEQFF
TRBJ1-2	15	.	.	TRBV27	TGTGCCAGCAGTTTGGGAGGATCTCCCTACTATGGCTACACCTTC	CASSLGGSPYYGYTF
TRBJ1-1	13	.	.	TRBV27	TGTGCCAGCAGTCCCCACGGTGGCACTGAAGCTTTCTTT	CASSPHGGTEAFF
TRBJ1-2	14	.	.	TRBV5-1	TGCGCCAGCAGCTTGCCAGGAATTAACTATGGCTACACCTTC	CASSLPGINYGYTF
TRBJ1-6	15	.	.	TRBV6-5	TGTGCCAGCAGTTATTCCGGGGGAAGGAATTCACCCCTCCACTTT	CASSYSGGRNSPLHF
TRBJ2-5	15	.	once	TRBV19	TGTGCCAGTAGGTTGGACGGCGGAGGGATTGGGTCCCAGTACTTC	CASRLDGGGIGSQYF
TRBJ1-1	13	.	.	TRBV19	TGTGCCAGTAGTGCAAGACAGAACACTGAAGCTTTCTTT	CASSARQNTEAFF
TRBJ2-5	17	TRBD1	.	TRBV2	TGTGCCAGCAGTGAATTAGGTCAGGGGGCCGCCAAAGAGACCCAGTACTTC	CASSELGQGAAKETQYF